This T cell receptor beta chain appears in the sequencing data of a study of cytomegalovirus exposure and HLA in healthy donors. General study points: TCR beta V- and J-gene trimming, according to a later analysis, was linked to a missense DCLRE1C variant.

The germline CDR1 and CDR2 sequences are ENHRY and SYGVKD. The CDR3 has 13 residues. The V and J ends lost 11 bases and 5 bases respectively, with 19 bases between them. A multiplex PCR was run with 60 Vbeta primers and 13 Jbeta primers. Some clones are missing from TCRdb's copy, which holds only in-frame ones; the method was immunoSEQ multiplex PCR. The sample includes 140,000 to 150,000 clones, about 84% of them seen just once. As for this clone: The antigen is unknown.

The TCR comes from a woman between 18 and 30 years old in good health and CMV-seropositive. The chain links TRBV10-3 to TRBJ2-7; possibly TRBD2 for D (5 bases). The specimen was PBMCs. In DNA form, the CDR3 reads TGTGCCGCCGAAAGGGCGATCGGGGACGAGCAGTACTTC. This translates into CAAERAIGDEQYF.